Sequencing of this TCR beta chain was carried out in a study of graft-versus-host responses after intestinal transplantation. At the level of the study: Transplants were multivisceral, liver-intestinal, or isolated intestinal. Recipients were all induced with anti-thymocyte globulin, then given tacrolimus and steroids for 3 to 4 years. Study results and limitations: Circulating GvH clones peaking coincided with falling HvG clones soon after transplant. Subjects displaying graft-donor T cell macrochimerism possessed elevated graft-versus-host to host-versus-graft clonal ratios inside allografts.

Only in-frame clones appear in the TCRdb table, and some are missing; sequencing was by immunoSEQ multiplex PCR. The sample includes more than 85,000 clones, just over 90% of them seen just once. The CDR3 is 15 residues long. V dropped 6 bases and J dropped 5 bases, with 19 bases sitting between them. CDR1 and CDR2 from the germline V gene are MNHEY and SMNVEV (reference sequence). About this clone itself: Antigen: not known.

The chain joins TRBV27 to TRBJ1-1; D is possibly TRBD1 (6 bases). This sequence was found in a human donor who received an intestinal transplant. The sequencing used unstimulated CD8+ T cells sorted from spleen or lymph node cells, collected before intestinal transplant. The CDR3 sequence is CASRMWAGAVTEAFF. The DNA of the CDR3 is TGTGCCAGCAGAATGTGGGCAGGGGCCGTTACTGAAGCTTTCTTT.